This TCR beta chain is from a study of tumor and adjacent non-tumor tissue in lung cancer. About the research overall: There were around 11 adenocarcinoma, 2 squamous cell carcinoma and 1 small cell lung cancer cases. Study findings and constraints: Tumor tissue had significantly higher TCR diversity than normal lung. Shorter survival was associated with higher TCR diversity in tumors. Tumor repertoires had a smaller top 100 clone share than normal lung.

Germline CDR1 reads LGHNA; CDR2 reads YNFKEQ. This CDR3 spans 16 amino acids. Three rounds of nested PCR, following a modified ARM-PCR protocol, produced the TCRbeta library. TCRdb redid the calling of the multiplex PCR reads with MiXCR, one entry per CDR3 protein. The top ten clones hold 15% to 20% of a sample with around 99,000 distinct CDR3 sequences, 60% to 70% of them seen once. No cell sorting was done before RNA was extracted from the tissue. This non-tumor lung sample came from over 3 cm beyond the tumor edge. A remark on this clonotype: Antigen specificity is unknown. Its ends do not fully match the called genes, so a read error is possible.

The receptor comes from a man in his sixties with non-small cell lung cancer. The chain carries TRBV4-2 and TRBJ2-3; 10 bases are a match to TRBD2. Sample: distant non-tumor lung tissue. CDR3 coding DNA: TGTGCCAGCAGCCCTACTAGCGGGGTTAGCATAGATACGCAGTATTTT. Amino acids: CASSPTSGVSIDTQYF.